Each of the 8 T cell receptor beta chains below was sequenced from the same sample in a study of tumor-infiltrating lymphocytes in primary liver carcinoma (dated by TCRdb to 2016 to 2017). TCRdb records Illumina HiSeq 2500 as the sequencer. Starting from about 500 ng total RNA, TCRbeta-specific cDNA was produced by reverse transcription with a constant-region primer and ProtoScript II reverse transcriptase. Three nested multiplex PCR rounds, following a slightly modified ARM-PCR procedure, were used to build the TCRbeta libraries. The first two PCR rounds used multiplex TRBV1-TRBV30 forward primers with a Cbeta reverse primer, each for about 10 cycles. Using fastp at Q25 and MiXCR, TCRdb reprocessed the public reads and kept productive beta chains. One record per CDR3 amino acid sequence lists the most common genes and DNA. The sample table holds 95,000 to 150,000 distinct CDR3 sequences, of which around 65% were seen once. Jointly, the top ten make up 8.1% of the sample.

Total RNA and DNA were co-extracted without cell sorting from approximately 20-30 mg of bulk tissue using the AllPrep DNA/RNA mini kit. Sequencing was carried out using tumor-adjacent normal liver tissue. The receptors were sampled from a woman in her fifties or sixties with primary liver carcinoma and hepatitis B virus infection.

The chain combines TRBV5-1 with TRBJ1-2; D is unresolved. CDR1 SGHRS and CDR2 YFSETQ come from the germline V gene. V gave up 1 base and J gave up 14 bases, with 21 bases separating them. The CDR3 length is 14 residues. CDR3 amino acids: CASSLSRANYGHTF. The CDR3 region has the DNA TGCGCCAGCAGCTTGAGCCGAGCTAACTATGGCCATACCTTC.

The rearrangement links TRBV6-2 or TRBV6-3 to TRBJ2-2; D is unclear. The CDR3 length is 15 residues. Trimming stripped 2 bases from V and 7 bases from J, with 14 bases between. Germline V lookup: CDR1 MNHEY, CDR2 SVGEGT. This chain's CDR3 is CASSYLPWRGGELFF. CDR3 nucleotide sequence: TGTGCCAGCAGTTACCTACCATGGCGAGGCGGGGAGCTGTTTTTT.

Concerning this clonotype itself: One end of the junction fails to match germline, which may point to a read error. The chain has TRBV29-1 and TRBJ1-1, with 8 bases lining up with TRBD1. Germline V gives CDR1 SQVTM, CDR2 ANQGSEA. This CDR3 comprises 12 residues. The CDR3 here is CSVARDRYEALF. Written as DNA, the CDR3 is TGTAGCGTCGCCCGGGACAGGTATGAAGCTCTCTTT.

Remarks on this clonotype: The junction shows a germline mismatch at one end, possibly a read error. V gene TRBV11-2 combines with J gene TRBJ2-3, with TRBD2 as a possible D gene (6 bases). The CDR3 has 17 amino acids. Germline V lookup: CDR1 SGHAT, CDR2 FQNNGV. The CDR3 DNA is TGTGCCAGCAGCTTAGTGGGACTGGCAACTAGCACAGATATGCAGTATTTT. This codes for CASSLVGLATSTDMQYF.

By frequency in the sample, this clonotype is medium-sized (0.01 to 0.1%). The gene calls are TRBV11-3 and TRBJ2-5; D remains ambiguous. The CDR3 extends over 12 amino acids. Per germline, CDR1 SGHNT and CDR2 YENEEA. Deletions cut 1 base from V and 2 bases from J, with 2 bases between. The CDR3, as DNA: TGTGCCAGCAGCTTAGTACAAGAGACCCAGTACTTC. This encodes CASSLVQETQYF.

As regards this clonotype: Relative to the germline gene, one junction end is altered; a read error may explain this. The chain combines TRBV7-9 with TRBJ2-7, with D uncertain. This CDR3 contains 10 residues. Per the germline V gene, CDR1 is SEHNR and CDR2 is FQNEAQ (reference sequence). This CDR3 is CASSLSELYF. Written as DNA, the CDR3 is TGTGCCAGCAGCTTAAGCGAGCTGTACTTC.

The gene calls are TRBV29-1 and TRBJ2-1; a possible D gene is TRBD1 (5 bases). Trimming took 6 bases from V and 9 from J, leaving 18 bases between them. Per the germline V gene, CDR1 is SQVTM and CDR2 is ANQGSEA. The CDR3 is 13 residues long. The CDR3 DNA reads TGCAGCGTCGAACAGGAGTACGTGAGTGAGCAGTTCTTC. The encoded protein is CSVEQEYVSEQFF.

Regarding this clonotype: One junction end does not reproduce the germline sequence, and a read error may be involved. The chain recombines TRBV11-2 with TRBJ2-5; D is perhaps TRBD1 or TRBD2 (5 bases each). CDR1 and CDR2 (germline): SGHAT, FQNNGV. The CDR3 extends over 15 amino acids. The CDR3 nucleotides are TGTGCCTGCAGTTTGGGGCTGGGACCGCAAGAGACCCAGTACTTC. Amino acid sequence: CACSLGLGPQETQYF.